The 8 T cell receptor beta chains presented below share a single source sample, sequenced in a study of blood T cell repertoires in COVID-19. Repertoires were generated with immunoSEQ multiplex PCR, while TCRdb's copy carries only in-frame clones and drops some. This table holds about 150,000 clones, around 83% found once. Sequencing used peripheral blood. These TCRs come from a woman in her sixties with acute or convalescent COVID-19.

The rearrangement uses TRBV5-6 and TRBJ2-5; TRBD1 matches at 9 bases. The ends lost 4 bases at V and 4 bases at J; junction bases unmatched: 5. Germline V CDR1 and CDR2: SGHDT, YYEEEE. The CDR3 length is 14 residues. The CDR3 reads CASSRTGALETQYF. The CDR3 bases are TGTGCCAGCAGCCGGACAGGGGCGTTAGAGACCCAGTACTTC.

This clone was picked up a small number of times. The V and J genes are TRBV11-2 and TRBJ2-2; 9 bases line up with TRBD2. CDR1 is SGHAT and CDR2 is FQNNGV in the germline V gene. The CDR3 extends over 17 amino acids. The V segment lost 5 bases and the J segment 0 bases; nucleotides outside the gene matches: 7. In DNA form, the CDR3 reads TGTGCCAGCAGCATATTAGCGGGGGTAACGAACACCGGGGAGCTGTTTTTT. Translated, it gives CASSILAGVTNTGELFF.

This chain links TRBV28 with TRBJ2-3; 7 bases align to TRBD1. The junction had 9 bases not matched to a gene; V was cut back by 8 bases and J by 1 base. The CDR3 contains 15 residues. CDR1 MDHEN and CDR2 SYDVKM come from the germline V gene. CDR3 in DNA: TGTGCCAGCTTAGGACAGGAGGTTGGCACAGATACGCAGTATTTT. Its translation: CASLGQEVGTDTQYF. The complete variable domain, with remaining parts taken from reference TRBV28 and TRBJ2-3, reads DVKVTQSSRYLVKRTGEKVFLECVQDMDHENMFWYRQDPGLGLRLIYFSYDVKMKEKGDIPEGYSVSREKKERFSLILESASTNQTSMYLCASLGQEVGTDTQYFGPGTRLTVL.

The J gene is TRBJ1-2, the V gene TRBV7-9, with no clear D. V lost 1 base, J lost 2 bases, and 8 bases lay in between. The V gene's germline CDR1 is SEHNR and CDR2 FQNEAQ (reference sequence). The CDR3 is 14 residues long. The CDR3 loop reads CASSLVDTNYGYTF. CDR3 sequence (DNA): TGTGCCAGCAGCTTAGTTGACACCAACTATGGCTACACCTTC.

The gene calls are TRBV6-6 and TRBJ1-5; the D gene is possibly TRBD1 (5 bases). The V gene lost 2 bases and the J gene lost 6 bases, with 17 bases spanning the gap. The germline V gene encodes CDR1 MNHNY and CDR2 SVGAGI (reference sequence). The CDR3 is 16 amino acids. CDR3 in amino acids: CASSYPHVQGGQPQHF. In nucleotides, the CDR3 is TGTGCCAGCAGTTACCCCCACGTGCAGGGAGGTCAGCCCCAGCATTTT.

This chain uses TRBV19 with TRBJ1-4; unclear D gene. Per the germline V gene, CDR1 is LNHDA and CDR2 is SQIVND (reference sequence). V lost 3 bases, J lost 1 base, and 6 bases lay in between. The CDR3 has 14 residues. CDR3 bases: TGTGCCAGTAGTATTTGGCAAACTAATGAAAAACTGTTTTTT. Protein product: CASSIWQTNEKLFF.

The sample holds a few counts of this clone. The chain couples TRBV9 to TRBJ2-7, with TRBD1 matching 7 bases. The J segment lost 7 bases and the V segment lost 1 base, leaving 14 bases of the junction unmatched. Germline lookup yields CDR1 SGDLS and CDR2 YYNGEE. The CDR3 sequence is 16 residues long. The CDR3, as DNA: TGTGCCAGCAGCGTAATAGGACAGGCCGAGGTGCGGGAGCAGTACTTC. The encoded protein is CASSVIGQAEVREQYF.

This chain links TRBV6-1 with TRBJ2-2; no reliable D call. Trimming left V 2 bases short and J 5 bases short, with 21 bases between. Germline CDR1 MNHNS, CDR2 SASEGT. The length of the CDR3 is 18 residues. The DNA for the CDR3 is TGTGCCAGCAGTGAAAGGTCCGGGTTTGGGTTTGGGACCGGGGAGCTGTTTTTT. Translated: CASSERSGFGFGTGELFF.